The rows below give T cell receptor beta chains drawn from one sample of a study of cytomegalovirus exposure and HLA in healthy donors. Sequenced by immunoSEQ multiplex PCR; TCRdb stores in-frame clones only, minus some. This table holds 100,000 or so clones, approximately 79% found once. Material: PBMCs. The receptors originated from a woman between 35 and 50 years old in good health and CMV-seronegative. Both conserved end residues are trimmed from each CDR3.

TRBV6-4 ASSPQRASGSYEQF
TRBV28 ASDALGASAEAF
TRBV30 AWSVWEGWVGELF
TRBV6-4 ASSDQTSGRGEQF
TRBV6-5 ASRDSVYGYT
TRBV6-6 ASSTGQGGNTIY
TRBV10-1 ASSRGGNEQF
TRBV6-5 ASSRRDTNTEAF
TRBV7-2 ASHRDRGHTEAF
TRBV5-6 ASSPSGQGAYGYT
TRBV6-5 ASSYWRSANEQF
TRBV11-2 ASSQLAGAYEQY
TRBV7-9 SSSSGRGYSYNEQF
TRBV6-4 ASSDGRRTQY
TRBV18 ASSPTSGISLDTGELF
TRBV7-2 ASSQRAGVGTGANVLT
TRBV2 ASSAHRGSGNTIY
TRBV30 AWSVPGIYGYT
TRBV4-2 ASSQEVSSGTDTQY
TRBV30 AWSDPGGRNTEAF
TRBV27 ASSPSWDTQY
TRBV30 AWSQPGGIGGNTIY
TRBV6-6 ASSPGQGTFGYT
TRBV29-1 SLGGAGTEAF
TRBV29-1 SVERTSGYNEQF
TRBV10-2 ACRQGGTEAF
TRBV30 ALGQFGLGEAF
TRBV11-2 ASSLVGGSYEQY
TRBV15 ATSETGQPNTEAF
TRBV15 ATSRTTHNEQF
TRBV30 AWTRDISYEQY
TRBV6-1 ASWTSGSPYEQY
TRBV27 ASNILGTGTHYNEQF
TRBV6-6 ASSRDRVNSPLH
TRBV29-1 SARDTTEAF
TRBV5-1 ASSPRDTPNTEAF
TRBV7-9 ASSLFQGVASGAAYEQY
TRBV28 ASSFRISGRNYEQY
TRBV7-2 ASSSPLQGEVYGYT
TRBV21-1 ASQDRRLIRWDTIY
TRBV11-2 ASSLYGLPYEQY
TRBV5-4 ASSLRAGGPNIQY
TRBV10-2 ASSELGSGGYEQY
TRBV29-1 SVGHAERKYGYT
TRBV21-1 ASSKVGGPYNSPLH